Each of the 15 T cell receptor beta chains below was sequenced from the same sample in a study of control samples from healthy donors and cancer patients. Measured with immunoSEQ multiplex PCR; TCRdb has only the in-frame clones, and not every one. The table records around 6,100 clones, about two thirds of them present only once. The sample taken for sequencing was formalin-fixed, paraffin-embedded tissue. These receptors originate from a male donor with melanoma.

This clone came up a few times. The V call is TRBV27, the J call TRBJ2-6; D unclear. Looked up from germline, CDR1 is MNHEY and CDR2 is SMNVEV (reference sequence). V was cut by 2 bases and J by 4 bases, with 12 bases left in between. The CDR3 totals 16 residues. The CDR3: CASSLRLGSGANVLTF. CDR3 sequence (DNA): TGTGCCAGCAGTTTACGGCTGGGCTCCGGGGCCAACGTCCTGACTTTC.

The chain links TRBV13 to TRBJ2-5; D unresolved. Looked up from germline, CDR1 is PRHDT and CDR2 is FYEKMQ (reference sequence). Deletions cut 3 bases from V and 5 bases from J, with 7 bases between. There are 12 residues in the CDR3. The CDR3 spells CASSFQEETQYF. The CDR3, as DNA: TGTGCCAGCAGCTTCCAGGAGGAGACCCAGTACTTC.

The V and J genes are TRBV7-3 and TRBJ1-1; D is possibly TRBD1 (5 bases). Germline loops: CDR1 SGHTA, CDR2 FQGTGA. The CDR3 is 13 amino acids. The V gene lost 8 bases and the J gene lost 3 bases, with 13 bases spanning the gap. The CDR3 loop reads CASRGGAHTEAFF. CDR3 coding DNA: TGTGCCAGCCGCGGCGGGGCACACACTGAAGCTTTCTTT.

The chain recombines TRBV4-1 with TRBJ2-3, with 7 bases that match TRBD2. V dropped 0 bases and J dropped 5; count of bases not matched to a gene: 11. The CDR3 extends over 17 amino acids. Per the germline V gene, CDR1 is MGHRA and CDR2 is YSYEKL. CDR3 DNA sequence: TGCGCCAGCAGCCAAGAGCCATGGCGGGAGAAGGGAGATACGCAGTATTTT. This encodes CASSQEPWREKGDTQYF.

The V and J genes are TRBV2 and TRBJ1-5; D remains unclear. V gave up 6 bases and J gave up 7 bases, with 16 bases separating them. The CDR3 runs to 14 residues. CDR1 and CDR2 from the germline V gene are SNHLY and FYNNEI. CDR3 amino acids: CASRVKGGLQPQHF. CDR3 DNA sequence: TGTGCCAGCAGGGTAAAGGGTGGGTTACAGCCCCAGCATTTT.

Remarks on this clone: The identical CDR3 is also encoded by other nucleotide sequences in the sample. The chain combines TRBV29-1 with TRBJ2-7, with 10 bases matching TRBD1. The V gene end was trimmed by 6 bases and the J gene end by 2 bases; junction bases not matched to a gene: 4. This CDR3 is 13 amino acids long. CDR1 SQVTM and CDR2 ANQGSEA come from the germline V gene. As DNA, the CDR3 is TGCAGCGTGGCCGGGACAGGGGCCTACGAGCAGTACTTC. Protein: CSVAGTGAYEQYF.

This clone was found once. The chain combines TRBV18 with TRBJ2-7; D not resolved. Germline V lookup: CDR1 KGHSH, CDR2 LQKENI. Trimming took off 6 bases at V and 3 bases at J, with 6 bases between the two ends. This CDR3 comprises 11 residues. The CDR3 region has the DNA TGTGCCAGCTCCTTTAGCTACGAGCAGTACTTC. Encoded protein: CASSFSYEQYF.

V gene TRBV7-9 combines with J gene TRBJ2-3; 8 bases line up with TRBD2. V shed 5 bases and J 2 bases; nucleotides not matched to a gene: 3. The CDR3 covers 14 residues. In germline, CDR1 is SEHNR, CDR2 FQNEAQ (reference sequence). In nucleotides, the CDR3 is TGTGCCAGCAGCGTTAGCGGGACCACAGATACGCAGTATTTT. The encoded protein is CASSVSGTTDTQYF.

The rearrangement links TRBV28 to TRBJ2-1; D is possibly TRBD2 (5 bases). The CDR3 covers 17 residues. CDR1 is MDHEN, CDR2 SYDVKM, per germline. Trimming cost V 5 bases and J 0 bases, with 17 bases left between them. The CDR3 spells CASSHSYGDSSYNEQFF. Written as DNA, the CDR3 is TGTGCCAGCAGTCACTCCTACGGGGATAGCTCCTACAATGAGCAGTTCTTC.

This chain uses TRBV2 with TRBJ2-7, with D maybe TRBD1 (5 bases). The CDR3 loop spans 13 amino acids. Germline values: CDR1 SNHLY, CDR2 FYNNEI. V lost 8 bases, J lost 1 base, and 12 bases lay in between. Here the CDR3 reads CASGSRVSYEQYF. The CDR3 coding sequence is TGTGCCAGCGGAAGCAGGGTGTCCTACGAGCAGTACTTC.

The chain recombines TRBV9 with TRBJ2-2; D not resolved. There are 15 residues in the CDR3. Trimming shortened V by 0 bases and J by 1 base, and 7 bases separated the two germline ends. CDR1 is SGDLS and CDR2 is YYNGEE in the germline V gene. CDR3 sequence (DNA): TGTGCCAGCAGCGTAGCTTGGGGGAACACCGGGGAGCTGTTTTTT. As protein: CASSVAWGNTGELFF. The complete variable domain, with remaining parts taken from reference TRBV9 and TRBJ2-2, reads DSGVTQTPKHLITATGQRVTLRCSPRSGDLSVYWYQQSLDQGLQFLIQYYNGEERAKGNILERFSAQQFPDLHSELNLSSLELGDSALYFCASSVAWGNTGELFFGEGSRLTVL.

The chain recombines TRBV5-4 with TRBJ2-1; D gene unclear. Germline CDR1 SGHNT, CDR2 YYREEE (reference sequence). The CDR3 contains 11 residues. Trimming removed 2 bases from V and 9 bases from J, with 6 bases in between. The CDR3 sequence is CASSFRLEQFF. In DNA, the CDR3 is TGTGCCAGCAGCTTCAGACTTGAGCAGTTCTTC.

The sample holds one count of this clone. The genes are TRBV19 and TRBJ1-2; a possible D gene is TRBD1 (5 bases). Germline CDR1 and CDR2: LNHDA and SQIVND (reference sequence). Trimming took off 8 bases at V and 5 bases at J, with 9 bases between the two ends. The length of the CDR3 is 11 residues. CDR3 bases: TGTGCCAGTCGACAGCAGTATGGCTACACCTTC. This codes for CASRQQYGYTF. Using reference TRBV19 and TRBJ1-2 for the parts outside the CDR3, the full variable domain is DGGITQSPKYLFRKEGQNVTLSCEQNLNHDAMYWYRQDPGQGLRLIYYSQIVNDFQKGDIAEGYSVSREKKESFPLTVTSAQKNPTAFYLCASRQQYGYTFGSGTRLTVV.

Turning to this clone: A read error is possible here, since a much larger clone lies one base away. The chain combines TRBV29-1 with TRBJ1-1; a possible D gene is TRBD1 (6 bases). The CDR3 spans 12 residues. Germline CDR1 SQVTM, CDR2 ANQGSEA. Trimming shortened V by 4 bases and J by 7 bases, and 13 bases separated the two germline ends. The CDR3 DNA reads TGCAGCGTTGGGGTTGAGGGGGATGAAGCTTTCTTT. Amino acid sequence: CSVGVEGDEAFF.

The V gene is TRBV7-9, the J gene TRBJ2-2; D is tentatively TRBD1 or TRBD2 (5 bases each). CDR1 SEHNR and CDR2 FQNEAQ come from the germline V gene (reference sequence). The CDR3 has 15 residues. Trimming removed 7 bases at V and 1 base at J, with 13 bases between. The CDR3 protein is CASTLWDGNTGELFF. CDR3 DNA sequence: TGTGCCAGCACCCTCTGGGACGGGAACACCGGGGAGCTGTTTTTT.